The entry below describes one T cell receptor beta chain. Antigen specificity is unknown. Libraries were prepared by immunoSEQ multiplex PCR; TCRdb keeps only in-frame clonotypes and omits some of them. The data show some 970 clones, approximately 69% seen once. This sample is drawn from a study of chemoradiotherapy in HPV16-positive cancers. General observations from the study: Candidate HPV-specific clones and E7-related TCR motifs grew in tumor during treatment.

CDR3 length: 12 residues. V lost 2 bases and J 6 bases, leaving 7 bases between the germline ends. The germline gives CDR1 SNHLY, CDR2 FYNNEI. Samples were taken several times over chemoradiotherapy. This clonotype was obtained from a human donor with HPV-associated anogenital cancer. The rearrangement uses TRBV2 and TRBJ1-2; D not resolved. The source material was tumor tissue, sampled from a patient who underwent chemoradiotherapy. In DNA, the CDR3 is TGTGCCAGCAGTGAATCTGGGGATGGCTACACCTTC. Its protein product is CASSESGDGYTF.